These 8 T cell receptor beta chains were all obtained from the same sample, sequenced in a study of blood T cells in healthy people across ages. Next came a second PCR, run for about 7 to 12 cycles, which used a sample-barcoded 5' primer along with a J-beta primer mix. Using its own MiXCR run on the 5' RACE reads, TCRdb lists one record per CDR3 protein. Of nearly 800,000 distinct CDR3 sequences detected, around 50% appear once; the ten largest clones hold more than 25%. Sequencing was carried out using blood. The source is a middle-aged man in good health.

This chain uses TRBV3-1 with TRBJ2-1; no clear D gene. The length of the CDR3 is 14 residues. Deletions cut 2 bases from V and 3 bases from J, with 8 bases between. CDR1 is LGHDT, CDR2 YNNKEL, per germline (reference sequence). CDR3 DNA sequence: TGTGCCAGCAGCCAAAGCCTTAACTACAATGAGCAGTTCTTC. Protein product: CASSQSLNYNEQFF.

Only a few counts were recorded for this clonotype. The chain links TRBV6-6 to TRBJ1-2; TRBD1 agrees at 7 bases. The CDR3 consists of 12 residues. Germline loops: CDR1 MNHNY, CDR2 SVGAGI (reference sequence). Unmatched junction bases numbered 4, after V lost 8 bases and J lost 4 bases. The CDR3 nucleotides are TGTGCCAGCGGGGACAGTCTCTATGGCTACACCTTC. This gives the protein CASGDSLYGYTF.

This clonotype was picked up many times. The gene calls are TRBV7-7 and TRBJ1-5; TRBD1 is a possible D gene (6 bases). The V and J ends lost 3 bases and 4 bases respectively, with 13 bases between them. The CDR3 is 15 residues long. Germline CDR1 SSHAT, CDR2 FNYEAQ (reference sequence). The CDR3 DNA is TGTGCCAGCAGCTTTAAAGGACAGCATAATCAGCCCCAGCATTTT. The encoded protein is CASSFKGQHNQPQHF.

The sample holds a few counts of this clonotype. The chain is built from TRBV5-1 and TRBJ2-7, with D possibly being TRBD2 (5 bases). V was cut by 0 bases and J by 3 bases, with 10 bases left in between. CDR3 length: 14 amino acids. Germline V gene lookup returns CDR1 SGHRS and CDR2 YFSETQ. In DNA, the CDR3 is TGCGCCAGCAGCTTGGAAAGCGGTTTCTACGAGCAGTACTTC. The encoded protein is CASSLESGFYEQYF.

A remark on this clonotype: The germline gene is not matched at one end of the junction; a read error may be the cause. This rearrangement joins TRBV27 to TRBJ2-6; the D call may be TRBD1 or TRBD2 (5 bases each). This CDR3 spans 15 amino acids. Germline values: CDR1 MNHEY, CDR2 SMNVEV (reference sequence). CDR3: CASTDYGSGANALTF. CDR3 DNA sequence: TGTGCCAGCACCGACTACGGCTCTGGGGCCAACGCCCTGACTTTC.

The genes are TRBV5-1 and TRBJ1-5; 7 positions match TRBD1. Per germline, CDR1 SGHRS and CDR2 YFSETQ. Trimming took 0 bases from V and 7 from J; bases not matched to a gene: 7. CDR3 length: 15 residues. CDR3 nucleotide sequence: TGCGCCAGCAGCTTGGCCGGGGACAGTAGGCAGCCCCAGCATTTT. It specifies CASSLAGDSRQPQHF.

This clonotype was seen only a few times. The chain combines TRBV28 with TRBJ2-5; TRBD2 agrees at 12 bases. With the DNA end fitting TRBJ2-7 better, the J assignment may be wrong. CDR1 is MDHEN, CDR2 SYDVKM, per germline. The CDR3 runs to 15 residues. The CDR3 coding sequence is TGTGCCAGCAGAAAGAGACTAGCGGGAGTGCACGAGCAGTACTTC. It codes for CASRKRLAGVHEQYF.

This CDR3 is CASSTGFVAGELFF. CDR3 DNA sequence: TGTGCCAGCAGTACAGGGTTTGTGGCCGGGGAGCTGTTTTTT. This chain links TRBV28 with TRBJ2-2; TRBD1 might be the D (6 bases). The CDR3 has 14 amino acids. Germline CDR1 reads MDHEN; CDR2 reads SYDVKM. Trimming removed 5 bases at V and 6 bases at J, with 13 bases between.